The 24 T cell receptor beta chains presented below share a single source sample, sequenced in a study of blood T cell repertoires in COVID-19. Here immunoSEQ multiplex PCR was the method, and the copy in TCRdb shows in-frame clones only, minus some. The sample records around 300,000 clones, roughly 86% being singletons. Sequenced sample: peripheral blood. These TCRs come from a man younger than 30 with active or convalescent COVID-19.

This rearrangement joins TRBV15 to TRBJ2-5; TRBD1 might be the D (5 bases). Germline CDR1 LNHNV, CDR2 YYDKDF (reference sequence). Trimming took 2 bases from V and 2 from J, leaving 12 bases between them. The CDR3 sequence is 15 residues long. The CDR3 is CATSRQGLEQETQYF. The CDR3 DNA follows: TGTGCCACCAGCAGACAGGGTCTTGAACAAGAGACCCAGTACTTC.

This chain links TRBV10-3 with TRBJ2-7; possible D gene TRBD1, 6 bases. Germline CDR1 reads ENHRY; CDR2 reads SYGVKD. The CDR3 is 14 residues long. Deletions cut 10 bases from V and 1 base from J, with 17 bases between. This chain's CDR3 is CASRTGSNSYEQYF. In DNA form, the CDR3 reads TGTGCCAGCCGTACAGGGTCAAATTCCTACGAGCAGTACTTC.

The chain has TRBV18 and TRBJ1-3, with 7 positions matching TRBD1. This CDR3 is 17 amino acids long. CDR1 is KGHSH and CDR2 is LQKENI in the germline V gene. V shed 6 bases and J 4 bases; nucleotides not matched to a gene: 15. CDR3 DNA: TGTGCCAGCTCCTACCGAGACAGGGATCGACCCGGAAACACCATATATTTT. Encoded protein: CASSYRDRDRPGNTIYF.

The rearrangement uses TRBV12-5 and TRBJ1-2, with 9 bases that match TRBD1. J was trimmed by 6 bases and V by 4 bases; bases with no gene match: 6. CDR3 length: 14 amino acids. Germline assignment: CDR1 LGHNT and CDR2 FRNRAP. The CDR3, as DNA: TGTGCTAGTGGTTCCGCCGGGACAGGGAATGGCTACACCTTC. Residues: CASGSAGTGNGYTF.

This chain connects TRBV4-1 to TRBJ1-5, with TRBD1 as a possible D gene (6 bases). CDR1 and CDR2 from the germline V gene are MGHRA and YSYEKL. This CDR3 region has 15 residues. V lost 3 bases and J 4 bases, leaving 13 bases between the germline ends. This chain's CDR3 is CASSQVGTPNQPQHF. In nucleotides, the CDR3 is TGCGCCAGCAGCCAGGTGGGGACACCGAATCAGCCCCAGCATTTT.

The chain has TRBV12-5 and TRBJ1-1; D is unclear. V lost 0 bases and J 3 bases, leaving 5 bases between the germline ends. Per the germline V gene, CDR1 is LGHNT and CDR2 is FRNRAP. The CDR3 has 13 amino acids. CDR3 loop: CASGLVSHTEAFF. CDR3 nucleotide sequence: TGTGCTAGTGGTTTGGTATCTCACACTGAAGCTTTCTTT.

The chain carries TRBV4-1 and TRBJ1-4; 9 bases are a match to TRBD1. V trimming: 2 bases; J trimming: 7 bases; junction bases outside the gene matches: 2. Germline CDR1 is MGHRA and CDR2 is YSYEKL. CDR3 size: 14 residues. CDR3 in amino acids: CASSQRDRAEKLFF. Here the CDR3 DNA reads TGCGCCAGCAGCCAACGGGACAGGGCTGAAAAACTGTTTTTT.

The CDR3 protein is CASKAGSNQPQHF. The CDR3, as DNA: TGTGCCAGCAAGGCGGGTAGCAATCAGCCCCAGCATTTT. The rearrangement uses TRBV2 and TRBJ1-5; no definite D call. The CDR3 runs 13 residues. Germline V gene data show CDR1 as SNHLY and CDR2 as FYNNEI. V was pared by 7 bases and J by 0 bases, with 7 bases between.

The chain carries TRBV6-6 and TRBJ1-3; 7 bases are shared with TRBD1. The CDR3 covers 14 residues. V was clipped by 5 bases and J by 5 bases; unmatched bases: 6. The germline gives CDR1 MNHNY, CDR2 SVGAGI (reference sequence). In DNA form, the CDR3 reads TGTGCCAGCAGTCCCGGGACAGATAGAAACACCATATATTTT. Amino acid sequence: CASSPGTDRNTIYF.

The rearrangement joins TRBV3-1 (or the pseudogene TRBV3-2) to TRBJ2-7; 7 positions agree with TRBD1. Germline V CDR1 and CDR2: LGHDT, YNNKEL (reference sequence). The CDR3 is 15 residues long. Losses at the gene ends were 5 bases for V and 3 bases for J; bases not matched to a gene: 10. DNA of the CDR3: TGTGCCAGCAGCTTATCAGGGGGAAACCTCTACGAGCAGTACTTC. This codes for CASSLSGGNLYEQYF.

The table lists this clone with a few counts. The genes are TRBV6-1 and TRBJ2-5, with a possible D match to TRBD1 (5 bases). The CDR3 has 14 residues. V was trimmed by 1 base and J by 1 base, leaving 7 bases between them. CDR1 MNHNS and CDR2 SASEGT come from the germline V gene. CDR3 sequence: CASSEGTLQETQYF. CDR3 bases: TGTGCCAGCAGTGAAGGGACACTCCAAGAGACCCAGTACTTC.

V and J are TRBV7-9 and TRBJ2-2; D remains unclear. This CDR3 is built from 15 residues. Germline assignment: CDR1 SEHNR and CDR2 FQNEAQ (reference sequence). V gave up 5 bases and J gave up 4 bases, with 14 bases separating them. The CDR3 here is CASSALGLATGELFF. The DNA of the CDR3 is TGTGCCAGCAGCGCCCTCGGGTTAGCCACCGGGGAGCTGTTTTTT.

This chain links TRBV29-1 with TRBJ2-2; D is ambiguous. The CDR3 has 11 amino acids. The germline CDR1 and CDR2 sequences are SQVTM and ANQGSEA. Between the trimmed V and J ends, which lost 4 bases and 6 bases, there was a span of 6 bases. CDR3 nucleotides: TGCAGCGTTGCTGGCCCCGGGGAGCTGTTTTTT. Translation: CSVAGPGELFF.

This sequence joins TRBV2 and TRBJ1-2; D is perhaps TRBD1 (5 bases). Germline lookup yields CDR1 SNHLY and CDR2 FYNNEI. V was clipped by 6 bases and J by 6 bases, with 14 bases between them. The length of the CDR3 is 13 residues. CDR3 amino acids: CASRARVVDGYTF. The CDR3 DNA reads TGTGCCAGCAGGGCCAGGGTTGTCGATGGCTACACCTTC.

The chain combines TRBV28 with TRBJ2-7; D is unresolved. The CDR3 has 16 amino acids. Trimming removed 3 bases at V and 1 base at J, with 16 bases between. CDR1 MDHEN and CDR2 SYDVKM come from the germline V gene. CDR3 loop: CASSFSLDGLSYEQYF. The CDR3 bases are TGTGCCAGCAGTTTCTCCCTAGATGGCCTATCCTACGAGCAGTACTTC.

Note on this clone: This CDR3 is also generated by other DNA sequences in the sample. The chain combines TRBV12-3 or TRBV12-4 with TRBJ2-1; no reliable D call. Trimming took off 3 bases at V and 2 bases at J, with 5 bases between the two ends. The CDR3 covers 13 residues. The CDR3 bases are TGTGCCAGCAGTTTCGGTACCTACAATGAGCAGTTCTTC. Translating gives CASSFGTYNEQFF.

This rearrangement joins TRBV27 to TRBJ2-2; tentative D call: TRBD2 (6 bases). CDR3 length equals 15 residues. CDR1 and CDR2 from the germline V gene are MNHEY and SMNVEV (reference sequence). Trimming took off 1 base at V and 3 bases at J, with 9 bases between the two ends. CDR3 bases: TGTGCCAGCAGTTTATATTGGAGGGACACCGGGGAGCTGTTTTTT. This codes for CASSLYWRDTGELFF.

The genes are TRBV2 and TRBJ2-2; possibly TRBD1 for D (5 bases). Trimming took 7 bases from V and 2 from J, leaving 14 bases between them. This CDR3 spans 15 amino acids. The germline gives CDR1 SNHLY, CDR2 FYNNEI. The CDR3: CASISEQENTGELFF. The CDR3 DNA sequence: TGTGCCAGCATTTCAGAACAGGAAAACACCGGGGAGCTGTTTTTT.

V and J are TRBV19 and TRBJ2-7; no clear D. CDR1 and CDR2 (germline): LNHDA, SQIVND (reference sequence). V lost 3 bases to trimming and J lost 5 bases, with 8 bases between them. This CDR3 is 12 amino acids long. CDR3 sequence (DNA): TGTGCCAGTAGTATTCCAGGCCACGAGCAGTACTTC. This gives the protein CASSIPGHEQYF.

The CDR3 DNA sequence: TGTGCCAGCAGCTTAGTCTCCGGGGGGGCTTCCACCCGCCACCGAAACAATGAGCAGTTCTTC. It encodes CASSLVSGGASTRHRNNEQFF. The chain has TRBV7-3 and TRBJ2-1; 8 positions match TRBD2. V dropped 2 bases and J dropped 5; count of bases not matched to a gene: 23. Germline CDR1 SGHTA, CDR2 FQGTGA. This CDR3 region has 21 residues.

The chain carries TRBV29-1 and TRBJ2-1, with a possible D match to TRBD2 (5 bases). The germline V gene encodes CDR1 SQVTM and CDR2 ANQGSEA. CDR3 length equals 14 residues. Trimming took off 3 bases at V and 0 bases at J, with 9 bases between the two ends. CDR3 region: CSVEFAGSYNEQFF. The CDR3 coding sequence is TGCAGCGTTGAGTTTGCGGGCTCCTACAATGAGCAGTTCTTC.

The CDR3 region has the DNA TGTGCCAGCAGTGGGGGGACAGGAGGAGATCAGCCCCAGCATTTT. This codes for CASSGGTGGDQPQHF. The gene calls are TRBV2 and TRBJ1-5; 8 bases fit TRBD1. CDR1 and CDR2 from the germline V gene are SNHLY and FYNNEI. The V gene end was trimmed by 4 bases and the J gene end by 5 bases; junction bases not matched to a gene: 7. CDR3 length equals 15 residues.

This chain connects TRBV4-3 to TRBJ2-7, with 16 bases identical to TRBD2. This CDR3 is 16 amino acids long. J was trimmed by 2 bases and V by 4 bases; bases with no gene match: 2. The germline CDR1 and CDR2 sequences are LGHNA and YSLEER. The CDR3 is CASSPGTSGGAYEQYF. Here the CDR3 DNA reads TGCGCCAGCAGCCCTGGGACTAGCGGGGGGGCCTACGAGCAGTACTTC.

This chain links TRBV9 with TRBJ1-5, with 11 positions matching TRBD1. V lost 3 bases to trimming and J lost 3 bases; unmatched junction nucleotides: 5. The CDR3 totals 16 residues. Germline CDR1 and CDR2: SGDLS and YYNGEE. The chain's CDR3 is CASSDGTGGDNQPQHF. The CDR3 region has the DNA TGTGCCAGCAGCGATGGGACAGGGGGGGACAATCAGCCCCAGCATTTT. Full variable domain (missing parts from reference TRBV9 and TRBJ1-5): DSGVTQTPKHLITATGQRVTLRCSPRSGDLSVYWYQQSLDQGLQFLIQYYNGEERAKGNILERFSAQQFPDLHSELNLSSLELGDSALYFCASSDGTGGDNQPQHFGDGTRLSIL.